This T cell receptor (beta chain) was recovered during a study of shared clonotypes between healthy human individuals. In the naive CD8 group, cells lacked CD45RO and were positively selected for CCR7, so terminally differentiated effector memory CD45RA+ cells were left out. The genomic DNA of each subset was split evenly across several immunoSEQ plates. TCRdb keeps only in-frame clones here, not all; method: immunoSEQ multiplex PCR. The sample has approximately 1.9 million clones, around 93% seen once. V lost 10 bases and J 6 bases, leaving 18 bases between the germline ends. The V gene's germline CDR1 is LNHDA and CDR2 SQIVND (reference sequence). The CDR3 is 13 residues long.

The chain is built from TRBV19 and TRBJ1-1, with D perhaps matching TRBD1 (6 bases). The TCR was taken from a man between 18 and 29 years old in good health. Some clones in this sample may be carry-over from other donors' samples. Input material: naive CD8+ T cells from PBMCs. CDR3 bases: TGTGCCACCCGGGGGGGCGGGTCTCCTGAAGCTTTCTTT. Amino acids: CATRGGGSPEAFF.